These T cell receptor beta chains were read from a single sample in a study of CD8+CD57+ T cells in acquired aplastic anemia. TCRdb re-called the reads with MiXCR, one entry per CDR3 protein. The top ten clones hold approximately 0.82% of a sample with hundreds of thousands of distinct CDR3 sequences, under 40% of them seen once. Sequencing was done on a sample of sorted CD4+, CD8+, or CD8+CD57+ T cells (not recorded which) from PBMCs. The receptors stem from a human donor with aplastic anemia. Both conserved end residues are part of each CDR3. Each record gives: J gene, D gene, clone size, V gene, CDR3 protein, CDR3 DNA. The D gene is left open where the match is weak. Size is stated for part of the rows, as once, few or many counts, or as a class when the clone is expanded.

TRBJ1-6,NA,many,TRBV7-8,CASSLGAVNSPLHF,TGTGCCAGCAGCTTAGGAGCGGTCAATTCACCCCTCCACTTT
TRBJ2-3,TRBD2,few,TRBV20-1,CRTSGVTDTQYF,TGCAGGACTAGCGGAGTCACAGATACGCAGTATTTT
TRBJ2-3,NA,many,TRBV9,CASSRSTAHTDTQYF,TGTGCCAGCAGTAGGTCGACAGCCCACACAGATACGCAGTATTTT
TRBJ2-7,NA,many,TRBV11-2,CASSSARRAYEQYF,TGTGCCAGCAGCTCCGCGAGGCGGGCCTACGAGCAGTACTTC
TRBJ1-1,NA,few,TRBV19,CASSIWGASTEAFF,TGTGCCAGTAGTATTTGGGGGGCCAGCACTGAAGCTTTCTTT
TRBJ1-5,NA,NA,TRBV29-1,CSANSGSETHSNQPQHF,TGCAGCGCCAATAGCGGGAGTGAGACCCATAGCAATCAGCCCCAGCATTTT
TRBJ1-1,NA,NA,TRBV20-1,CSASKDMNTEAFF,TGCAGTGCTAGCAAGGACATGAACACTGAAGCTTTCTTT
TRBJ2-2,TRBD2,NA,TRBV5-1,CATPVSGGANTGELFF,TGCGCCACCCCAGTTAGCGGGGGGGCTAACACCGGGGAGCTGTTTTTT
TRBJ2-1,NA,few,TRBV11-2,CASSSKQSTYNEQFF,TGTGCCAGCAGCTCAAAGCAATCAACCTACAATGAGCAGTTCTTC
TRBJ2-1,NA,NA,TRBV20-1,CSAPAGHYNEQFF,TGCAGTGCGCCGGCGGGACATTACAATGAGCAGTTCTTC
TRBJ1-3,TRBD1,NA,TRBV20-1,CSARPDRVNRNTIYF,TGCAGTGCTCGCCCGGACAGGGTAAACCGAAACACCATATATTTT
TRBJ1-1,NA,many,TRBV25-1,CASSESTGRGAEAFF,TGTGCCAGCAGTGAATCTACAGGGAGGGGGGCTGAAGCTTTCTTT
TRBJ2-7,NA,NA,TRBV2,CASTAGAYEQYF,TGTGCCAGTACGGCAGGGGCGTACGAGCAGTACTTC
TRBJ1-1,NA,many,TRBV10-1,CASSEVRSGTEAFF,TGCGCCAGCAGTGAGGTAAGGAGTGGCACTGAAGCTTTCTTT
TRBJ2-7,TRBD1,few,TRBV9,CASSLPGTGSYEQYF,TGTGCCAGCTCACTTCCCGGGACAGGCTCCTACGAGCAGTACTTC
TRBJ2-7,TRBD1,NA,TRBV3-1,CASSPTGLGGQYF,TGTGCCAGCAGTCCGACAGGGTTAGGCGGGCAGTACTTC
TRBJ2-7,TRBD2,many,TRBV7-9,CASSRIAGETYEQYF,TGTGCCAGCAGTAGGATAGCGGGAGAGACCTACGAGCAGTACTTC
TRBJ2-5,NA,many,TRBV7-3,CASSPARGETQYF,TGTGCCAGCAGCCCCGCGAGGGGTGAGACCCAGTACTTC
TRBJ2-7,TRBD2,many,TRBV20-1,CSARLADYEQYF,TGCAGTGCCCGACTAGCGGACTACGAGCAGTACTTC
TRBJ1-2,NA,many,TRBV7-9,CASSPDSAYGYTF,TGTGCCAGCAGCCCCGACAGTGCCTATGGCTACACCTTC
TRBJ1-5,TRBD1,many,TRBV19,CASRGTGGRGNQPQHF,TGTGCCAGTAGAGGGACAGGGGGCCGGGGCAATCAGCCCCAGCATTTT
TRBJ2-3,NA,few,TRBV12-3/TRBV12-4,CASSPPSGADTQYF,TGTGCCAGCAGCCCCCCCAGTGGAGCCGATACGCAGTATTTT